This T cell receptor (beta chain) is drawn from a study of memory CD4+ T cells and cytomegalovirus serostatus. The V end lost 8 bases, the J end lost 4 bases, and 13 bases lay between the germline ends. Germline CDR1 is SGHRS and CDR2 is YFSETQ. The CDR3 runs 13 residues. The sort gate was single viable CD3+CD4+CD8-CD45RO+ cells for memory CD4+ T cells. Sequencing was performed with immunoSEQ multiplex PCR; in TCRdb, only in-frame clones are kept and a portion is missing. The data show over 65,000 clones, 80% seen once. The sequenced material came from memory CD4+ T cells from blood. The source of this sequence is an adult in good health and CMV-seronegative. The rearrangement uses TRBV5-1 and TRBJ1-3, with no clear D. In DNA form, the CDR3 reads TGCGCCAGTCGATTGTTTGACGGAAACACCATATATTTT. Protein sequence: CASRLFDGNTIYF.